This T cell receptor beta chain was identified in a study of T cells in Graves' hyperthyroidism and ophthalmopathy. Study conclusions and caveats: The model made its ophthalmopathy prediction, and onset followed a median roughly 6.5 months later.

The germline V gene encodes CDR1 SNHLY and CDR2 FYNNEI. The CDR3 has 14 residues. The V and J ends lost 2 bases and 8 bases respectively, with 15 bases between them. This clonotype was counted many times. Antigen specificity is unknown. TCR beta CDR3 region amplification was performed from RNA transcripts. Carried out on the TCR CDR3, a first-round RT-PCR used the HTBI primer set. A single record per CDR3 protein comes from TCRdb applying MiXCR to the multiplex PCR reads. The sample comprises about 680,000 distinct CDR3 sequences, 30% to 40% of which are singletons, and less than 35% rests with the top ten.

The chain employs TRBV2 and TRBJ1-2, with D possibly TRBD1 on 5 matching bases. The sequence was collected from a woman aged 40 to 49 with Graves' hyperthyroidism. The sequencing input was blood. The CDR3 is CASSERDAGEGYTF. The CDR3 DNA reads as TGTGCCAGCAGTGAAAGGGACGCAGGAGAAGGCTACACCTTC.